This passage covers 12 T cell receptor beta chains from one sample sequenced in a study of Tregs in tolerant kidney transplant recipients. Here immunoSEQ multiplex PCR was the method, and the copy in TCRdb shows in-frame clones only, minus some. Of around 230,000 clones detected, roughly 80% appear once; the ten largest clones hold about 0.68%. The sample taken for sequencing was CD4+ T cells from blood. The receptors stem from a human donor in good health.

The chain employs TRBV5-1 and TRBJ2-7; 8 nucleotides match TRBD2. Germline V gene data show CDR1 as SGHRS and CDR2 as YFSETQ. The CDR3 consists of 14 residues. The V segment lost 5 bases and the J segment 7 bases; nucleotides outside the gene matches: 11. CDR3 in amino acids: CASRSSGNKGEQYF. Here the CDR3 DNA reads TGCGCCAGCAGAAGTAGCGGGAATAAGGGAGAGCAGTACTTC.

The V and J genes are TRBV30 and TRBJ2-3; 10 nucleotides line up with TRBD2. CDR3 size: 18 residues. Looked up from germline, CDR1 is GTSNPN and CDR2 is SVGIG (reference sequence). V shed 2 bases and J 2 bases; nucleotides not matched to a gene: 13. CDR3 loop: CAWSRLAGAPKVTDTQYF. The CDR3 DNA sequence: TGTGCCTGGAGTCGGCTAGCGGGGGCCCCAAAGGTCACAGATACGCAGTATTTT.

Turning to this clone: Other DNA sequences in the same sample also yield this CDR3. The CDR3 loop reads CASSPTSGSSYEQYF. CDR3 bases: TGTGCCAGCTCACCGACTAGCGGTTCTTCCTACGAGCAGTACTTC. This chain joins TRBV18 and TRBJ2-7, with 9 bases matching TRBD2. Germline V lookup: CDR1 KGHSH, CDR2 LQKENI. This CDR3 has 15 residues. V lost 3 bases, J lost 1 base, and 4 bases stayed unmatched. Combining the CDR3 with reference TRBV18 and TRBJ2-7 gives the whole variable domain NAGVMQNPRHLVRRRGQEARLRCSPMKGHSHVYWYRQLPEEGLKFMVYLQKENIIDESGMPKERFSAEFPKEGPSILRIQQVVRGDSAAYFCASSPTSGSSYEQYFGPGTRLTVT.

This clone occurred once. The V gene is TRBV19, the J gene TRBJ2-7; 7 positions agree with TRBD1. The CDR3 totals 15 residues. The V gene end was trimmed by 5 bases and the J gene end by 0 bases; junction bases not matched to a gene: 7. Per the germline V gene, CDR1 is LNHDA and CDR2 is SQIVND (reference sequence). The CDR3: CASSRSGQPSYEQYF. The CDR3, as DNA: TGTGCCAGTAGTCGCTCGGGACAGCCCTCCTACGAGCAGTACTTC.

This rearrangement joins TRBV6-5 to TRBJ2-3; D call uncertain. Germline CDR1 is MNHEY and CDR2 is SVGAGI. The CDR3 loop spans 14 amino acids. Trimming removed 5 bases at V and 0 bases at J, with 9 bases between. The CDR3 bases are TGTGCCAGCAGTCCACAGTTTAGCACAGATACGCAGTATTTT. Its translation is CASSPQFSTDTQYF.

The V and J genes are TRBV7-2 and TRBJ2-1; possibly TRBD1 for D (5 bases). The germline V gene encodes CDR1 SGHTA and CDR2 FQGNSA. V lost 6 bases, J lost 7 bases, and 10 bases lay in between. The CDR3 sequence is 12 residues long. The CDR3, as DNA: TGTGCCAGCAGTCCCCAGGGAAATGAGCAGTTCTTC. Translation gives CASSPQGNEQFF.

V and J are TRBV19 and TRBJ2-5; no clear D gene. The CDR3 is 13 amino acids. The V end lost 4 bases, the J end lost 5 bases, and 11 bases lay between the germline ends. Germline assignment: CDR1 LNHDA and CDR2 SQIVND (reference sequence). This CDR3 is CASSRGSGETQYF. Written as DNA, the CDR3 is TGTGCCAGTAGTAGAGGTAGTGGGGAGACCCAGTACTTC.

The chain couples TRBV15 to TRBJ1-6, with D maybe TRBD1 (6 bases). Per the germline V gene, CDR1 is LNHNV and CDR2 is YYDKDF (reference sequence). The CDR3 is 15 amino acids. Trimming removed 3 bases at V and 9 bases at J, with 15 bases between. The CDR3: CATSRETGTGSPLHF. CDR3 nucleotides: TGTGCCACCAGCAGGGAAACAGGGACCGGTTCACCCCTCCACTTT.

The J gene is TRBJ1-5, the V gene TRBV6-5; 8 nucleotides line up with TRBD1. CDR3 length equals 14 residues. CDR1 is MNHEY and CDR2 is SVGAGI in the germline V gene. The V segment lost 5 bases and the J segment 6 bases; nucleotides outside the gene matches: 6. The CDR3 DNA sequence: TGTGCCAGCAGTGGACAGGGCCGAAGTCAGCCCCAGCATTTT. This encodes CASSGQGRSQPQHF.

The V and J genes are TRBV7-6 and TRBJ1-1, with D maybe TRBD1 (6 bases). This CDR3 contains 13 residues. CDR1 is SGHVS, CDR2 FNYEAQ, per germline. Trimming stripped 5 bases from V and 4 bases from J, with 11 bases between. In DNA form, the CDR3 reads TGTGCCAGCAGCACACAGGGTCTCACTGAAGCTTTCTTT. It codes for CASSTQGLTEAFF.

The chain has TRBV5-1 and TRBJ1-1; D is unclear. Looked up from germline, CDR1 is SGHRS and CDR2 is YFSETQ. The CDR3 totals 14 residues. V gave up 4 bases and J gave up 5 bases, with 15 bases separating them. CDR3 in DNA: TGCGCCAGCAGCGTGAAGGGCGGTTGGACTGAAGCTTTCTTT. Amino acids: CASSVKGGWTEAFF.

The chain couples TRBV10-3 to TRBJ2-5; 7 nucleotides align to TRBD1. After removal of 0 bases from V and 5 bases from J, the junction contained 6 bases not matched to a gene. Per germline, CDR1 ENHRY and CDR2 SYGVKD. There are 15 residues in the CDR3. In DNA, the CDR3 is TGTGCCATCAGTGAGTCCGACAGGGCCGGGGAGACCCAGTACTTC. Protein sequence: CAISESDRAGETQYF.